The source of this T cell receptor (beta chain) is a study of neurological immune-mediated disorders. Findings and caveats of the study: It was HTLV-1-associated myelopathy that showed the most TCR clonal expansion, while multiple sclerosis showed the least, falling below healthy controls.

This clonotype was observed at least ten times. The antigen is not known. V was pared by 6 bases and J by 2 bases, with 17 bases between. The CDR3 totals 16 residues. The germline gives CDR1 MDHEN, CDR2 SYDVKM. Time point specified: longitudinal time-point 3. For the unsorted libraries, 2 million PBMCs stored at -80 C served as input. TCRdb fed the 5' RACE reads into MiXCR, producing one record per CDR3 protein. The sample holds under 130,000 distinct CDR3 sequences, more than 10% seen once. Sequencing was carried out using PBMCs. The rearrangement links TRBV28 to TRBJ2-4, with D perhaps matching TRBD1 (6 bases). This receptor was taken from a female donor with HTLV-1-associated myelopathy (HAM/TSP). The CDR3 coding sequence is TGTGCCAGCAGCTATACAGGGACGGGCCCCAAAAACATTCAGTACTTC. Amino acid sequence: CASSYTGTGPKNIQYF.